The 12 T cell receptor beta chains below were found in one sample sequenced in a study of regulatory T cells in long-lasting Graves disease. According to the study, TCR beta libraries were built with iRepertoire HTBI primers and CDR3-region Arm-PCR. TCRdb ran MiXCR on the multiplex PCR reads and lists one entry per CDR3 protein. The sample shows 450,000 or so distinct CDR3 sequences, about 20% of them seen only once. Time point in this sample: persistent/refractory GD, antithyroid drugs over 5 years with positive TRAb. Scientists built the TCR library using RNA that was extracted from PBMCs. This sample comprised peripheral blood mononuclear cells (PBMCs), obtained when the disease was refractory, from a patient treated with antithyroid drugs. The receptor set was obtained from a female donor with Graves disease.

This clonotype has a count of ten or more. The chain employs TRBV6-1 and TRBJ2-7; 7 nucleotides agree with TRBD1. The V segment lost 5 bases and the J segment 4 bases; nucleotides outside the gene matches: 5. The CDR3 is 13 residues long. Germline CDR1 is MNHNS and CDR2 is SASEGT. DNA for the CDR3: TGTGCCAGCAGTCGAAGGGGACAGTACGAGCAGTACTTC. Translating it yields CASSRRGQYEQYF.

This clonotype was counted many times. The rearrangement links TRBV27 to TRBJ1-2; perhaps TRBD1 as D (6 bases). Looked up from germline, CDR1 is MNHEY and CDR2 is SMNVEV (reference sequence). Trimming pared 6 bases from V and 4 bases from J, leaving 18 bases between. The CDR3 extends over 15 amino acids. CDR3 DNA: TGTGCCAGCAGAGAGAAACAGGGTTACGGCTATGGCTACACCTTC. Its protein product is CASREKQGYGYGYTF.

This clonotype has a count of ten or more. A junction boundary mismatches the germline segment, possibly from a read error. The chain carries TRBV6-1 and TRBJ1-5; 9 bases fit TRBD1. CDR1 and CDR2 (germline): MNHNS, SASEGT. The CDR3 consists of 15 residues. The CDR3 loop is CASTERTGEYQPQHF. The CDR3 DNA sequence: TGTGCCAGCACTGAACGGACAGGGGAATATCAGCCCCAGCATTTT.

The chain links TRBV11-2 to TRBJ2-7, with a tentative D call TRBD2 (6 bases). CDR1 and CDR2 (germline): SGHAT, FQNNGV. Trimming pared 2 bases from V and 5 bases from J, leaving 13 bases between. The CDR3 covers 14 residues. The CDR3 here is CASSLMGGGNEQYF. CDR3 DNA: TGTGCCAGCAGCTTAATGGGGGGAGGAAACGAGCAGTACTTC.

This clonotype has a handful of counts. This chain links TRBV30 with TRBJ2-2; D perhaps matches TRBD2 (6 bases). The V end was cut by 3 bases, the J end by 7 bases, with 9 bases between. The germline V gene encodes CDR1 GTSNPN and CDR2 SVGIG (reference sequence). CDR3 length: 12 residues. The CDR3, as DNA: TGTGCCTGGAGCCCAGCGGGCGGGGAGCTGTTTTTT. Amino acids: CAWSPAGGELFF.

The chain joins TRBV9 to TRBJ1-1; possibly TRBD1 for D (6 bases). V lost 2 bases, J lost 6 bases, and 14 bases lay in between. Germline CDR1 SGDLS, CDR2 YYNGEE. The CDR3 loop spans 14 amino acids. The chain's CDR3 is CASSVGGGLAEAFF. The CDR3, as DNA: TGTGCCAGCAGCGTGGGTGGGGGGCTGGCTGAAGCTTTCTTT.

A few counts support this clonotype. The chain uses TRBV29-1 and TRBJ2-7, with 8 positions matching TRBD2. This CDR3 has 14 residues. The junction had 5 bases not matched to a gene; V was cut back by 4 bases and J by 0 bases. The germline gives CDR1 SQVTM, CDR2 ANQGSEA. CDR3 DNA sequence: TGCAGCGTTGCGGGAGGGGTTAACTCCTACGAGCAGTACTTC. Translated, it gives CSVAGGVNSYEQYF.

This clonotype was seen more than once but under ten times. This chain uses TRBV27 with TRBJ2-2, with D perhaps TRBD1 (6 bases). The V end lost 6 bases, the J end lost 5 bases, and 13 bases lay between the germline ends. Germline V CDR1 and CDR2: MNHEY, SMNVEV (reference sequence). The CDR3 totals 14 residues. The CDR3 spells CASRAARGTGELFF. As DNA, the CDR3 is TGTGCCAGCAGAGCCGCCAGGGGTACCGGGGAGCTGTTTTTT.

The table lists this clonotype with many counts. The chain is built from TRBV15 and TRBJ2-7; D gene unclear. Trimming pared 1 base from V and 4 bases from J, leaving 20 bases between. The CDR3 runs 17 residues. CDR1 and CDR2 (germline): LNHNV, YYDKDF (reference sequence). CDR3 DNA sequence: TGTGCCACCAGCAGAGGAATGAGTCGACTCACCGGGTACGAGCAGTACTTC. This sequence encodes CATSRGMSRLTGYEQYF.

In this sample, this clonotype turned up many times. The genes are TRBV29-1 and TRBJ2-7; 8 nucleotides line up with TRBD1. The V gene's germline CDR1 is SQVTM and CDR2 ANQGSEA. With V trimmed by 7 bases and J by 2 bases, 7 bases remained unmatched. The CDR3 runs 13 residues. The CDR3 loop reads CSGGQGDAYEQYF. The CDR3 coding sequence is TGCAGCGGTGGACAGGGCGACGCCTACGAGCAGTACTTC.

As regards this clonotype: One end of the junction fails to match germline, which may point to a read error. This rearrangement joins TRBV6-2 or TRBV6-3 to TRBJ1-1; D is ambiguous. The CDR3 contains 12 residues. From germline, CDR1 is MNHEY and CDR2 SVGEGT. The CDR3 protein is CANSRWTSEAFF. Here the CDR3 DNA reads TGTGCCAACAGTCGTTGGACCTCTGAAGCTTTCTTT.

Many counts were recorded for this clonotype. The chain carries TRBV20-1 and TRBJ2-7, with D maybe TRBD2 (5 bases). The CDR3 is made up of 11 amino acids. Trimming removed 5 bases from V and 4 bases from J, with 9 bases in between. Germline V CDR1 and CDR2: DFQATT, SNEGSKA (reference sequence). CDR3 loop: CSAVGDYEQYF. As DNA, the CDR3 is TGCAGTGCTGTGGGAGATTACGAGCAGTACTTC.